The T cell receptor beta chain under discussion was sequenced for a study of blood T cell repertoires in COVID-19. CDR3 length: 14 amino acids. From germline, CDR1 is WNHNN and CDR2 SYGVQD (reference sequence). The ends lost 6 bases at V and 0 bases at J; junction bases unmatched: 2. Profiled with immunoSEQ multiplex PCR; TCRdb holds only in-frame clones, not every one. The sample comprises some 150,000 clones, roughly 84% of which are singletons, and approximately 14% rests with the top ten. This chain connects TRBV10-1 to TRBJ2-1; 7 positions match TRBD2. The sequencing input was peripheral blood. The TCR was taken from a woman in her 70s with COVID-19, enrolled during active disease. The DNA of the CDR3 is TGCGCCAGCAGCGGGGGGAGCTCCTACAATGAGCAGTTCTTC. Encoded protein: CASSGGSSYNEQFF.